These 27 T cell receptor beta chains were sequenced from one sample in a study of control samples from healthy donors and cancer patients. Generated by immunoSEQ multiplex PCR, the TCRdb table keeps only in-frame clones and is missing some. In the table there are around 120,000 clones, 80% to 90% of which are singletons. The specimen was PBMCs. The receptors derive from a woman in her 50s with colorectal cancer.

Here the CDR3 DNA reads TGTGCCTGGAGTCTCGGGACCAGCGGGGCTGGAAACACCATATATTTT. It encodes CAWSLGTSGAGNTIYF. This chain joins TRBV30 and TRBJ1-3; TRBD1 is a possible D gene (5 bases). This CDR3 spans 16 amino acids. The V gene lost 2 bases and the J gene lost 2 bases, with 16 bases spanning the gap. Germline assignment: CDR1 GTSNPN and CDR2 SVGIG (reference sequence).

V is TRBV5-1 and J is TRBJ2-1, with D possibly matching TRBD1 (8 bases). Germline V gene lookup returns CDR1 SGHRS and CDR2 YFSETQ. The CDR3 loop spans 15 amino acids. The V and J ends lost 0 bases and 8 bases respectively, with 15 bases between them. The DNA of the CDR3 is TGCGCCAGCAGCTTGGAAGCTACAGGGGGGGATGAGCAGTTCTTC. Amino acids: CASSLEATGGDEQFF.

The chain is built from TRBV19 and TRBJ1-1; 7 bases are shared with TRBD1. V shed 3 bases, J shed 4 bases, and the junction held 5 bases outside the gene matches. CDR1 LNHDA and CDR2 SQIVND come from the germline V gene (reference sequence). This CDR3 spans 14 amino acids. CDR3 nucleotides: TGTGCCAGTAGTATGCCAGGGGGAGGCACTGAAGCTTTCTTT. Amino acid sequence: CASSMPGGGTEAFF.

The chain uses TRBV2 and TRBJ1-1; D gene uncertain. This CDR3 is 14 amino acids long. Trimming stripped 5 bases from V and 3 bases from J, with 13 bases between. Germline CDR1 reads SNHLY; CDR2 reads FYNNEI. Written as DNA, the CDR3 is TGTGCCAGCAGTCCAATAAGGAGGGACACTGAAGCTTTCTTT. Its protein is CASSPIRRDTEAFF.

This chain joins TRBV3-1 (or the pseudogene TRBV3-2) and TRBJ2-7; unclear D gene. The CDR3 has 14 amino acids. The ends were cut back, 1 base at V and 3 bases at J, with 10 bases in the middle. Per germline, CDR1 LGHDT and CDR2 YNNKEL (reference sequence). The CDR3 DNA follows: TGTGCCAGCAGCCAAGTTCATCAAAGCTACGAGCAGTACTTC. Its protein is CASSQVHQSYEQYF.

This clone showed up just once. This chain connects TRBV11-1 to TRBJ1-4, with TRBD1 matching 9 bases. Losses at the gene ends were 5 bases for V and 7 bases for J; bases not matched to a gene: 5. This CDR3 contains 14 residues. Germline CDR1 and CDR2: SGHAT and FQDESV (reference sequence). For the CDR3, the DNA is TGTGCCAGCAGCCCCGGGACAGGGCTTGAAAAACTGTTTTTT. Its translation: CASSPGTGLEKLFF. The variable domain in full, completed from reference TRBV11-1 and TRBJ1-4, reads EAEVAQSPRYKITEKSQAVAFWCDPISGHATLYWYRQILGQGPELLVQFQDESVVDDSQLPKDRFSAERLKGVDSTLKIQPAELGDSAMYLCASSPGTGLEKLFFGSGTQLSVL.

This chain links TRBV20-1 with TRBJ2-5, with D uncertain. The CDR3 contains 11 residues. The germline V gene has CDR1 DFQATT and CDR2 SNEGSKA (reference sequence). With 2 bases removed from V and 0 bases from J, the gap between germline ends came to 1 base. As DNA, the CDR3 is TGCAGTGCTAGACACCAAGAGACCCAGTACTTC. Translation: CSARHQETQYF.

The rearrangement uses TRBV23-1 and TRBJ2-7; the match to TRBD1 covers 8 bases. Being an ORF, TRBV23-1 has a function that is uncertain. V lost 2 bases to trimming and J lost 2 bases; unmatched junction nucleotides: 14. The CDR3 is 18 amino acids. DNA of the CDR3: TGCGCCAGCAGTCAAGGACGACGTTGGACAGGGACCGCCTACGAGCAGTACTTC. Translation gives CASSQGRRWTGTAYEQYF.

This clone was seen a handful of times. The rearrangement uses TRBV7-9 and TRBJ2-2; D is unresolved. With 3 bases removed from V and 5 bases from J, the gap between germline ends came to 4 bases. Germline lookup yields CDR1 SEHNR and CDR2 FQNEAQ (reference sequence). The length of the CDR3 is 12 residues. The CDR3 DNA is TGTGCCAGCAGCTTTGAAACCGGGGAGCTGTTTTTT. Encoded protein: CASSFETGELFF.

This chain uses TRBV2 with TRBJ2-5; D possibly corresponds to TRBD1 (6 bases). Germline V lookup: CDR1 SNHLY, CDR2 FYNNEI. The CDR3 length is 12 residues. V shed 8 bases and J shed 4 bases, with 11 bases lying between them. The CDR3 nucleotides are TGTGCCAGCTCAGGGGCGCGAGAGACCCAGTACTTC. It yields the protein CASSGARETQYF.

This clone was seen once. The chain recombines TRBV19 with TRBJ1-2, with 7 nucleotides matching TRBD1. With V trimmed by 5 bases and J by 5 bases, 11 bases remained unmatched. The CDR3 contains 15 residues. Germline V CDR1 and CDR2: LNHDA, SQIVND (reference sequence). The CDR3 reads CASSDQGGEGYGYTF. DNA for the CDR3: TGTGCCAGTAGTGACCAGGGGGGCGAGGGATATGGCTACACCTTC.

The rearrangement uses TRBV5-1 and TRBJ1-2; weak D call: TRBD1 (5 bases). Germline V gene data show CDR1 as SGHRS and CDR2 as YFSETQ. The CDR3 length is 16 residues. Trimming took 4 bases from V and 5 from J, leaving 21 bases between them. The CDR3: CASSPLGPINIYGYTF. The CDR3 DNA is TGCGCCAGCAGCCCACTGGGACCGATAAACATTTATGGCTACACCTTC.

Of note for this clone: The junction does not match germline at one end; this may be a read error. This chain joins TRBV5-1 and TRBJ1-4; D not certain. CDR1 and CDR2 (germline): SGHRS, YFSETQ. CDR3 length: 17 amino acids. DNA for the CDR3: TGCGCCAGCAGTTTGGGTGCCCCGACGGTGGATAATGAAAAACTGTTTTTT. The encoded protein is CASSLGAPTVDNEKLFF. Drawing the rest from reference TRBV5-1 and TRBJ1-4, the complete variable domain is KAGVTQTPRYLIKTRGQQVTLSCSPISGHRSVSWYQQTPGQGLQFLFEYFSETQRNKGNFPGRFSGRQFSNSRSEMNVSTLELGDSALYLCASSLGAPTVDNEKLFFGSGTQLSVL.

J is TRBJ2-7 and V is TRBV18; the D gene is possibly TRBD2 (6 bases). The CDR3 totals 13 residues. Trimming removed 3 bases at V and 2 bases at J, with 8 bases between. The germline V gene encodes CDR1 KGHSH and CDR2 LQKENI. The CDR3 loop is CASSPGGTYEQYF. DNA for the CDR3: TGTGCCAGCTCACCTGGGGGGACCTACGAGCAGTACTTC.

The CDR3 sequence: CASSRTSGVPDSYEQYF. DNA of the CDR3: TGCGCCAGCAGCAGGACTAGCGGGGTCCCAGACTCCTACGAGCAGTACTTC. The chain combines TRBV4-1 with TRBJ2-7; TRBD2 aligns across 12 bases. Germline V gives CDR1 MGHRA, CDR2 YSYEKL. The CDR3 contains 17 residues. Unmatched junction bases numbered 8, after V lost 5 bases and J lost 0 bases.

The chain is built from TRBV15 and TRBJ2-5, with TRBD2 matching 7 bases. Germline CDR1 and CDR2: LNHNV and YYDKDF (reference sequence). The CDR3 is 15 amino acids. The V segment lost 0 bases and the J segment 3 bases; nucleotides outside the gene matches: 4. The CDR3 sequence is CATSRDLGGEETQYF. The CDR3 nucleotides are TGTGCCACCAGCAGAGATTTGGGGGGGGAAGAGACCCAGTACTTC. Complete variable domain (other parts from reference TRBV15 and TRBJ2-5): DAMVIQNPRYQVTQFGKPVTLSCSQTLNHNVMYWYQQKSSQAPKLLFHYYDKDFNNEADTPDNFQSRRPNTSFCFLDIRSPGLGDTAMYLCATSRDLGGEETQYFGPGTRLLVL.

This CDR3 is CASSLGLAGGTEQYF. As DNA, the CDR3 is TGTGCCAGCAGCCTTGGACTAGCGGGGGGTACCGAGCAGTACTTC. The rearrangement joins TRBV5-4 to TRBJ2-7; 14 positions match TRBD2. The CDR3 has 15 residues. V lost 4 bases and J lost 6; bases outside the gene matches: 6. Germline CDR1 SGHNT, CDR2 YYREEE (reference sequence).

This chain links TRBV12-3 or TRBV12-4 with TRBJ2-2; D is unresolved. The CDR3 spans 13 residues. V was trimmed by 5 bases and J by 7 bases, leaving 11 bases between them. Here the CDR3 reads CASSPNRIGELFF. For the CDR3, the DNA is TGTGCCAGCAGTCCTAACCGTATCGGGGAGCTGTTTTTT.

V usage is TRBV6-2 or TRBV6-3 and J usage is TRBJ1-4; D may be TRBD1 (5 bases). The V and J ends lost 1 base and 6 bases respectively, with 12 bases between them. The V gene's germline CDR1 is MNHEY and CDR2 SVGEGT. The CDR3 has 15 residues. In nucleotides, the CDR3 is TGTGCCAGCAGTTACTACCCAGGGTTAGATGAAAAACTGTTTTTT. Translating gives CASSYYPGLDEKLFF.

The chain couples TRBV15 to TRBJ1-6, with a possible D match to TRBD1 (6 bases). The CDR3 consists of 16 residues. Germline CDR1 reads LNHNV; CDR2 reads YYDKDF (reference sequence). V lost 3 bases and J lost 7, with 16 bases in between. For the CDR3, the DNA is TGTGCCACCAGCAGTTTCAGGGGCTCGGGGAATTCACCCCTCCACTTT. Translated, it gives CATSSFRGSGNSPLHF.

This CDR3 reads CASSLGLAGVSDTQYF. Written as DNA, the CDR3 is TGTGCCAGCAGCTTGGGTCTAGCGGGAGTTTCAGATACGCAGTATTTT. The chain recombines TRBV5-6 with TRBJ2-3; 10 bases match TRBD2. The V gene's germline CDR1 is SGHDT and CDR2 YYEEEE. The CDR3 is 16 amino acids. The V gene end was trimmed by 0 bases and the J gene end by 4 bases; junction bases not matched to a gene: 5.

In its sample, this clone was seen once. This chain links TRBV15 with TRBJ2-7, with 10 bases matching TRBD1. The CDR3 sequence is 16 residues long. V lost 1 base to trimming and J lost 7 bases; unmatched junction nucleotides: 10. Per the germline V gene, CDR1 is LNHNV and CDR2 is YYDKDF (reference sequence). The CDR3 region has the DNA TGTGCCACCAGCAGAGCCACCGGGACAGGGGAGTGGGAGCAGTACTTC. Translating gives CATSRATGTGEWEQYF.

The CDR3: CASSPSGAQMNTEAFF. CDR3 coding DNA: TGTGCCAGCTCACCATCAGGGGCCCAGATGAACACTGAAGCTTTCTTT. The chain uses TRBV18 and TRBJ1-1; D may be TRBD1 (6 bases). Trimming removed 2 bases at V and 0 bases at J, with 13 bases between. This CDR3 comprises 16 residues. Germline V gene lookup returns CDR1 KGHSH and CDR2 LQKENI.

This clone qualifies as medium-sized. J is TRBJ2-1 and V is TRBV28; D gene ambiguous. Germline V CDR1 and CDR2: MDHEN, SYDVKM. This CDR3 region has 16 residues. The V end was cut by 1 base, the J end by 0 bases, with 10 bases between. The DNA of the CDR3 is TGTGCCAGCAGTTTATTGGTCTCCCACTCCTACAATGAGCAGTTCTTC. Protein product: CASSLLVSHSYNEQFF.

The chain employs TRBV7-3 and TRBJ1-1, with D unresolved. The V end lost 5 bases, the J end lost 1 base, and 8 bases lay between the germline ends. CDR1 and CDR2 from the germline V gene are SGHTA and FQGTGA. This CDR3 is built from 13 residues. In DNA, the CDR3 is TGTGCCAGCAGCCTTACAGAGAACACTGAAGCTTTCTTT. Its protein is CASSLTENTEAFF.

The V and J genes are TRBV18 and TRBJ2-1, with D maybe TRBD2 (6 bases). CDR3 length equals 14 residues. The germline gives CDR1 KGHSH, CDR2 LQKENI. The V end was cut by 4 bases, the J end by 9 bases, with 16 bases between. The CDR3 here is CASSLRPGESEQFF. The CDR3 coding sequence is TGTGCCAGCTCACTACGACCGGGGGAAAGTGAGCAGTTCTTC.

The CDR3, as DNA: TGTGCCTGGACGGTGGCAAGTCACACTGAAGCTTTCTTT. Amino acid sequence: CAWTVASHTEAFF. The chain carries TRBV30 and TRBJ1-1; D not certain. Germline V gene data show CDR1 as GTSNPN and CDR2 as SVGIG (reference sequence). This CDR3 is built from 13 residues. Between the trimmed V and J ends, which lost 4 bases and 3 bases, there was a span of 12 bases.